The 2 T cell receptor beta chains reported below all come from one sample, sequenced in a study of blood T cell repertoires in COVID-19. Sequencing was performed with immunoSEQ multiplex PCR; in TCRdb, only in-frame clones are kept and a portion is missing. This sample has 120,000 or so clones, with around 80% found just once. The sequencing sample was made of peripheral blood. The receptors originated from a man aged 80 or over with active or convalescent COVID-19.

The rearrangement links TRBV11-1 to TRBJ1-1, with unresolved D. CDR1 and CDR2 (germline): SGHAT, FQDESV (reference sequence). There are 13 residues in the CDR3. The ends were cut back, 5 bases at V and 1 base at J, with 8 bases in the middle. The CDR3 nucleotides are TGTGCCAGCAGCGCGACATCGAACACTGAAGCTTTCTTT. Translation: CASSATSNTEAFF.

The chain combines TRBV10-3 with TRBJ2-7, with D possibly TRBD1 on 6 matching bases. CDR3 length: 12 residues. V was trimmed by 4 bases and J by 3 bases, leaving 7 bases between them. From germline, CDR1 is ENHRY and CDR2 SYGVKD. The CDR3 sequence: CAISVRGYEQYF. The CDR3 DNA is TGTGCCATCAGTGTCAGGGGCTACGAGCAGTACTTC.